This T cell receptor (beta chain) came from a study of blood T cell repertoires in COVID-19. Germline lookup yields CDR1 KGHSH and CDR2 LQKENI. The V end lost 3 bases, the J end lost 4 bases, and 8 bases lay between the germline ends. The length of the CDR3 is 13 residues. Clones were sequenced by immunoSEQ multiplex PCR, and TCRdb holds only the in-frame ones, with some missing. The table has just over 200,000 clones, 65% to 90% seen once; the top ten hold approximately 5.9%. V and J are TRBV18 and TRBJ2-3, with D tentatively TRBD2 (5 bases). The source is a man older than 75 with acute or convalescent COVID-19. The sample consisted of peripheral blood. The CDR3: CASSPSGADTQYF. In nucleotides, the CDR3 is TGTGCCAGCTCACCGTCCGGGGCAGATACGCAGTATTTT.